This is a list of T cell receptor beta chains from one sample in a study of somatic mutations in cytotoxic T cells in rheumatoid arthritis. Sequencing used immunoSEQ multiplex PCR; TCRdb keeps in-frame clones, though not all of them. The table records about 12,000 clones, roughly 80% of them present only once. The sequenced sample was CD8+ T cells sorted from blood. The receptors were gathered from a man aged 50 to 60 in good health. Both conserved end residues are part of each CDR3. The D gene is left open where the match is weak. The listing skips clone size in some rows; elsewhere it reads once, few, many or a size class.

V gene: TRBV9; clone size: .; D gene: .; J gene: TRBJ1-3; CDR3 length: 16; CDR3 DNA: TGTGCCAGCAGCGTAGCTGCAGAACAGACTGGAAACACCATATATTTT; CDR3 protein: CASSVAAEQTGNTIYF
V gene: TRBV6-5; clone size: .; D gene: .; J gene: TRBJ2-7; CDR3 length: 15; CDR3 DNA: TGTGCCAGCAGTTACTCGATTTCCCGCCTTGAGGAGCAGTACTTC; CDR3 protein: CASSYSISRLEEQYF
V gene: TRBV7-9; clone size: few; D gene: .; J gene: TRBJ1-1; CDR3 length: 10; CDR3 DNA: TGTGCCAGCAGCTTGGCCGAAGCTTTCTTT; CDR3 protein: CASSLAEAFF
V gene: TRBV13; clone size: .; D gene: .; J gene: TRBJ2-7; CDR3 length: 14; CDR3 DNA: TGTGCCAGCAGCTTGGGGACATACTCCTACGAGCAGTACTTC; CDR3 protein: CASSLGTYSYEQYF
V gene: TRBV6-1; clone size: .; D gene: TRBD1; J gene: TRBJ2-3; CDR3 length: 13; CDR3 DNA: TGTGCCAGCAACAGGGGGCTGTTGAATACGCAGTATTTT; CDR3 protein: CASNRGLLNTQYF
V gene: TRBV7-2; clone size: .; D gene: .; J gene: TRBJ1-2; CDR3 length: 12; CDR3 DNA: TGTGCCAGCAGCGCCGACAGAAATGGCTACACCTTC; CDR3 protein: CASSADRNGYTF
V gene: TRBV2; clone size: few; D gene: TRBD2; J gene: TRBJ2-1; CDR3 length: 17; CDR3 DNA: TGTGCCAGCAGTCCCACAGGACTAGCGGGGGCCCACAATGAGCAGTTCTTC; CDR3 protein: CASSPTGLAGAHNEQFF
V gene: TRBV27; clone size: .; D gene: .; J gene: TRBJ1-1; CDR3 length: 16; CDR3 DNA: TGTGCCAGCAGTCCCCTATTGGGGACGTTGCACACTGAAGCTTTCTTT; CDR3 protein: CASSPLLGTLHTEAFF
V gene: TRBV7-9; clone size: .; D gene: .; J gene: TRBJ2-1; CDR3 length: 15; CDR3 DNA: TGTGCCAGCAGCTTAGAACGGACAGCGTACAATGAGCAGTTCTTC; CDR3 protein: CASSLERTAYNEQFF
V gene: TRBV10-2; clone size: .; D gene: .; J gene: TRBJ1-5; CDR3 length: 13; CDR3 DNA: TGCGCCAGCAGGGAAGAGGGTGGGCAGCCCCAGCATTTT; CDR3 protein: CASREEGGQPQHF
V gene: TRBV7-9; clone size: .; D gene: TRBD1; J gene: TRBJ2-3; CDR3 length: 15; CDR3 DNA: TGTGCCAGCAGCTTAGGGACAGGGGACACAGATACGCAGTATTTT; CDR3 protein: CASSLGTGDTDTQYF
V gene: TRBV28; clone size: .; D gene: TRBD2; J gene: TRBJ2-2; CDR3 length: 18; CDR3 DNA: TGTGCCAGCAGTTTATCGTTTAGCGGGGGGTTGAACACCGGGGAGCTGTTTTTT; CDR3 protein: CASSLSFSGGLNTGELFF
V gene: TRBV18; clone size: .; D gene: .; J gene: TRBJ2-7; CDR3 length: 14; CDR3 DNA: TGTGCCAGCTCACCGCGGGACAGCCCCTACGAGCAGTACTTC; CDR3 protein: CASSPRDSPYEQYF
V gene: TRBV4-1; clone size: .; D gene: TRBD1; J gene: TRBJ1-1; CDR3 length: 16; CDR3 DNA: TGCGCCAGCAGCCACCGGACGGGGCAGGGGGCATCTGAAGCTTTCTTT; CDR3 protein: CASSHRTGQGASEAFF
V gene: TRBV9; clone size: .; D gene: .; J gene: TRBJ2-7; CDR3 length: 15; CDR3 DNA: TGTGCCAGCAGCGAGAGACCGGGACTCCTTTTAGAGCAGTACTTC; CDR3 protein: CASSERPGLLLEQYF
V gene: TRBV5-1; clone size: .; D gene: .; J gene: TRBJ1-4; CDR3 length: 14; CDR3 DNA: TGCGCCAGCGCGGCTAGCGCAACTAATGAAAAACTGTTTTTT; CDR3 protein: CASAASATNEKLFF
V gene: TRBV4-1; clone size: .; D gene: TRBD2; J gene: TRBJ2-2; CDR3 length: 17; CDR3 DNA: TGCGCCAGCAGCCAAGATCTCGCGGGGGGGCCGGGCGGGGAGCTGTTTTTT; CDR3 protein: CASSQDLAGGPGGELFF
V gene: TRBV19; clone size: once; D gene: TRBD1; J gene: TRBJ1-1; CDR3 length: 17; CDR3 DNA: TGTGCCAGTAGCCCAGGGGGCTCGATAAGTATGTACACTGAAGCTTTCTTT; CDR3 protein: CASSPGGSISMYTEAFF
V gene: TRBV19; clone size: .; D gene: .; J gene: TRBJ2-1; CDR3 length: 13; CDR3 DNA: TGTGCCAGTAGCACAGGGATAGGTAATGAGCAGTTCTTC; CDR3 protein: CASSTGIGNEQFF
V gene: TRBV7-9; clone size: .; D gene: .; J gene: TRBJ1-3; CDR3 length: 12; CDR3 DNA: TGTGCCAGCACCCCTTCCCCAAACACCATATATTTT; CDR3 protein: CASTPSPNTIYF
V gene: TRBV4-1; clone size: .; D gene: .; J gene: TRBJ2-3; CDR3 length: 14; CDR3 DNA: TGCGCCAGCAGCCAAGATAAACCAGCAGATACGCAGTATTTT; CDR3 protein: CASSQDKPADTQYF
V gene: TRBV28; clone size: .; D gene: TRBD1; J gene: TRBJ2-7; CDR3 length: 13; CDR3 DNA: TGTGCCAGCAGCCGGGACAGATACTACGAGCAGTACTTC; CDR3 protein: CASSRDRYYEQYF
V gene: TRBV21-1; clone size: few; D gene: .; J gene: TRBJ1-2; CDR3 length: 16; CDR3 DNA: TGTGCCAGCAGCATAATCCGGGACAGGCGCATCTATGGCTACACCTTC; CDR3 protein: CASSIIRDRRIYGYTF
V gene: TRBV7-3; clone size: .; D gene: .; J gene: TRBJ2-1; CDR3 length: 15; CDR3 DNA: TGTGCCAGCAGCCCCCCCGGGACCGGCAACAATGAGCAGTTCTTC; CDR3 protein: CASSPPGTGNNEQFF
V gene: TRBV29-1; clone size: .; D gene: .; J gene: TRBJ1-4; CDR3 length: 11; CDR3 DNA: TGCAGCGTTGAAGATCGAGAAAAACTGTTTTTT; CDR3 protein: CSVEDREKLFF
V gene: TRBV5-1; clone size: once; D gene: .; J gene: TRBJ2-2; CDR3 length: 13; CDR3 DNA: TGCGCCAGCAGCCTACGGAACACCGGGGAGCTGTTTTTT; CDR3 protein: CASSLRNTGELFF
V gene: TRBV11-3; clone size: .; D gene: TRBD1; J gene: TRBJ2-5; CDR3 length: 15; CDR3 DNA: TGTGCCAGCAGCCTCCGGGACAGGTTCATAGAGACCCAGTACTTC; CDR3 protein: CASSLRDRFIETQYF
V gene: TRBV27; clone size: .; D gene: .; J gene: TRBJ2-3; CDR3 length: 14; CDR3 DNA: TGTGCCAGCAGTTTATCCCCAGGGGGGGTTACGCAGTATTTT; CDR3 protein: CASSLSPGGVTQYF
V gene: TRBV6-1; clone size: .; D gene: TRBD1; J gene: TRBJ1-2; CDR3 length: 15; CDR3 DNA: TGTGCCAGCAGTGACACCGGGACAGGGGTCGATGGCTACACCTTC; CDR3 protein: CASSDTGTGVDGYTF
V gene: TRBV4-3; clone size: .; D gene: .; J gene: TRBJ2-7; CDR3 length: 15; CDR3 DNA: TGCGCCAGCAGCCAAGATAGAAGTGGGAGGCCCGAGCAGTACTTC; CDR3 protein: CASSQDRSGRPEQYF
V gene: TRBV2; clone size: .; D gene: TRBD2; J gene: TRBJ2-5; CDR3 length: 19; CDR3 DNA: TGTGCCAGCAATGGACTAGCGGACGAGTATTCGTATCCCCAAGAGACCCAGTACTTC; CDR3 protein: CASNGLADEYSYPQETQYF
V gene: TRBV9; clone size: .; D gene: .; J gene: TRBJ2-7; CDR3 length: 14; CDR3 DNA: TGTGCCAGCAGCGTAGGAGGCCCCGGCTACGAGCAGTACTTC; CDR3 protein: CASSVGGPGYEQYF
V gene: TRBV4-1; clone size: .; D gene: .; J gene: TRBJ2-2; CDR3 length: 14; CDR3 DNA: TGCGCCAGCAGCCAAGAGAGAACCACCGGGGAGCTGTTTTTT; CDR3 protein: CASSQERTTGELFF
V gene: TRBV18; clone size: few; D gene: .; J gene: TRBJ1-1; CDR3 length: 13; CDR3 DNA: TGTGCCAGCTCACCACAGGGGGGCACTGAAGCTTTCTTT; CDR3 protein: CASSPQGGTEAFF
V gene: TRBV12-5; clone size: .; D gene: TRBD1; J gene: TRBJ2-2; CDR3 length: 17; CDR3 DNA: TGTGCTAGTGGTTCGGACAGAGGGGGCCGCCCCACCGGGGAGCTGTTTTTT; CDR3 protein: CASGSDRGGRPTGELFF
V gene: TRBV7-3; clone size: .; D gene: TRBD1; J gene: TRBJ2-5; CDR3 length: 14; CDR3 DNA: TGTGCCAGCAGCCCGGGACAGGGAGGGGAGACCCAGTACTTC; CDR3 protein: CASSPGQGGETQYF
V gene: TRBV7-2; clone size: .; D gene: TRBD2; J gene: TRBJ2-1; CDR3 length: 15; CDR3 DNA: TGTGCCAGCAGCGAACTAGCGGGAGCGCCCAATGAGCAGTTCTTC; CDR3 protein: CASSELAGAPNEQFF
V gene: TRBV27; clone size: .; D gene: TRBD2; J gene: TRBJ2-1; CDR3 length: 12; CDR3 DNA: TGTGCCAGTTCCGGGACTAACAATGAGCAGTTCTTC; CDR3 protein: CASSGTNNEQFF
V gene: TRBV2; clone size: .; D gene: .; J gene: TRBJ1-4; CDR3 length: 14; CDR3 DNA: TGTGCCAGCAGGGGGCAGGCAACTAATGAAAAACTGTTTTTT; CDR3 protein: CASRGQATNEKLFF
V gene: TRBV30; clone size: .; D gene: .; J gene: TRBJ1-1; CDR3 length: 11; CDR3 DNA: TGTGCCTGGAGTTTCAACACTGAAGCTTTCTTT; CDR3 protein: CAWSFNTEAFF
V gene: TRBV29-1; clone size: .; D gene: TRBD1; J gene: TRBJ2-6; CDR3 length: 16; CDR3 DNA: TGCAGCGTTGAGTGGACAGGCCTGACGGGGGCCAACGTCCTGACTTTC; CDR3 protein: CSVEWTGLTGANVLTF
V gene: TRBV7-6; clone size: .; D gene: .; J gene: TRBJ2-7; CDR3 length: 12; CDR3 DNA: TGTGCCAGCAGCCCCACGGCCTACGAGCAGTACTTC; CDR3 protein: CASSPTAYEQYF
V gene: TRBV6-1; clone size: .; D gene: TRBD2; J gene: TRBJ2-2; CDR3 length: 16; CDR3 DNA: TGTGCCAGCAGTGAATCGGCGGGGGGGCAGACCGGGGAGCTGTTTTTT; CDR3 protein: CASSESAGGQTGELFF
V gene: TRBV5-1; clone size: .; D gene: TRBD2; J gene: TRBJ2-5; CDR3 length: 16; CDR3 DNA: TGCGCCAGCAGCCCCGGGACTAGCGGGAGCGCAGAGACCCAGTACTTC; CDR3 protein: CASSPGTSGSAETQYF
V gene: TRBV9; clone size: .; D gene: .; J gene: TRBJ2-7; CDR3 length: 16; CDR3 DNA: TGCGCCAGCAGCGTAGGGGGATTGACTAGCACTGCCGAGCAGTACTTC; CDR3 protein: CASSVGGLTSTAEQYF
V gene: TRBV27; clone size: .; D gene: .; J gene: TRBJ2-7; CDR3 length: 13; CDR3 DNA: TGTGCCAGCAGTTTAAAACTACCCTACGAGCAGTACTTC; CDR3 protein: CASSLKLPYEQYF
V gene: TRBV6-5; clone size: .; D gene: .; J gene: TRBJ1-2; CDR3 length: 13; CDR3 DNA: TGTGCCAGCAGTATACAGGGTGACTATGGCTACACCTTC; CDR3 protein: CASSIQGDYGYTF
V gene: TRBV2; clone size: few; D gene: .; J gene: TRBJ2-1; CDR3 length: 16; CDR3 DNA: TGTGCCAGCAGTGTAAGTGGTCAGGGAATCTACAATGAGCAGTTCTTC; CDR3 protein: CASSVSGQGIYNEQFF
V gene: TRBV11-3; clone size: .; D gene: TRBD2; J gene: TRBJ2-1; CDR3 length: 16; CDR3 DNA: TGTGCCAGCAGCCATCGAACTAGCGGGAGCTACAATGAGCAGTTCTTC; CDR3 protein: CASSHRTSGSYNEQFF